Shown below are 30 T cell receptor beta chains from a single sample sequenced in a study of T cells in Graves' hyperthyroidism and ophthalmopathy. TCR beta CDR3 sequences were amplified from RNA transcripts. The primer set for the first-round RT-PCR of the TCR CDR3 was HTBI. TCRdb re-called the multiplex PCR reads through MiXCR, storing one row per CDR3 protein. Among some 500,000 distinct CDR3 sequences listed, approximately 15% were seen once. Sample: blood. The receptors shown here come from a woman in her late teens or twenties with Graves' hyperthyroidism.

Many counts were recorded for this clonotype. This rearrangement joins TRBV7-8 to TRBJ2-5; D gene uncertain. This CDR3 has 11 amino acids. Trimming removed 6 bases at V and 2 bases at J, with 4 bases between. Germline-derived CDR1 and CDR2 are SGHVS and FQNEAQ. This chain's CDR3 is CASRGQETQYF. CDR3 DNA: TGTGCCAGCAGGGGACAAGAGACCCAGTACTTC.

In this sample, this clonotype turned up many times. This chain links TRBV6-1 with TRBJ2-5, with a tentative D call TRBD1 (6 bases). This CDR3 is built from 14 residues. Trimming pared 6 bases from V and 5 bases from J, leaving 16 bases between. CDR1 is MNHNS, CDR2 SASEGT, per germline. In DNA form, the CDR3 reads TGTGCCAGCAGGACCCTGGGGGCCGGGGAGACCCAGTACTTC. Translating it yields CASRTLGAGETQYF.

The table lists this clonotype with a few counts. The chain links TRBV29-1 to TRBJ1-1; 8 nucleotides match TRBD1. The CDR3 is made up of 11 amino acids. V lost 8 bases and J lost 3; bases outside the gene matches: 2. Germline V CDR1 and CDR2: SQVTM, ANQGSEA. CDR3 loop: CSLGQDTEAFF. Here the CDR3 DNA reads TGCAGCCTGGGACAGGACACTGAAGCTTTCTTT.

This clonotype has only a few counts. The chain carries TRBV4-2 and TRBJ2-1, with TRBD2 as a possible D gene (6 bases). The ends were cut back, 2 bases at V and 7 bases at J, with 9 bases in the middle. The CDR3 runs 13 residues. Germline assignment: CDR1 LGHNA and CDR2 YNFKEQ. The CDR3 DNA reads as TGTGCCAGCAGCCAATTCCGGGGGAATGAGCAGTTCTTC. Protein product: CASSQFRGNEQFF.

Many counts were recorded for this clonotype. This sequence joins TRBV7-6 and TRBJ2-1; no clear D. V was cut by 5 bases and J by 3 bases, with 14 bases left in between. This CDR3 comprises 15 residues. The germline V gene has CDR1 SGHVS and CDR2 FNYEAQ. This chain's CDR3 is CASSPGSVFYNEQFF. The CDR3 nucleotides read TGTGCCAGCAGCCCCGGGTCGGTCTTCTACAATGAGCAGTTCTTC.

This clonotype was observed many times. This chain connects TRBV2 to TRBJ1-1; no reliable D call. The CDR3 length is 12 residues. Germline CDR1 SNHLY, CDR2 FYNNEI. V was trimmed by 7 bases and J by 5 bases, leaving 11 bases between them. CDR3 sequence: CASTSEGTEAFF. The CDR3 DNA reads as TGTGCCAGCACCTCGGAAGGGACTGAAGCTTTCTTT.

This rearrangement joins TRBV7-2 to TRBJ2-7; 8 bases agree with TRBD1. The CDR3 covers 14 residues. The germline V gene encodes CDR1 SGHTA and CDR2 FQGNSA. Unmatched junction bases numbered 3, after V lost 0 bases and J lost 5 bases. The CDR3 DNA sequence: TGTGCCAGCAGCTTAGCCCCGGGACAGGACGAGCAGTACTTC. It translates to CASSLAPGQDEQYF.

The sample holds many counts of this clonotype. V gene TRBV2 combines with J gene TRBJ2-2; possible D gene TRBD1, 6 bases. The CDR3 is 16 residues long. Germline CDR1 SNHLY, CDR2 FYNNEI. Trimming left V 7 bases short and J 0 bases short, with 15 bases between. CDR3 loop: CASKGVGTPNTGELFF. CDR3 bases: TGTGCCAGCAAGGGGGTTGGGACCCCGAACACCGGGGAGCTGTTTTTT.

At least ten counts were recorded for this clonotype. The chain links TRBV20-1 to TRBJ2-5, with 8 positions matching TRBD1. This CDR3 is built from 15 residues. After removal of 3 bases from V and 3 bases from J, the junction contained 9 bases not matched to a gene. Germline V CDR1 and CDR2: DFQATT, SNEGSKA (reference sequence). In DNA form, the CDR3 reads TGCAGTGCTAGGGATCTCGCGACAGGGGAAGAGACCCAGTACTTC. This encodes CSARDLATGEETQYF.

The rearrangement joins TRBV19 to TRBJ1-5, with D hard to call. V was trimmed by 0 bases and J by 7 bases, leaving 13 bases between them. Germline lookup yields CDR1 LNHDA and CDR2 SQIVND (reference sequence). The CDR3 runs to 15 residues. The CDR3 loop reads CASSIDRRLGQPQHF. CDR3 coding DNA: TGTGCCAGTAGTATAGATCGGAGGTTGGGGCAGCCCCAGCATTTT.

At least ten counts were recorded for this clonotype. The J gene is TRBJ1-2, the V gene TRBV11-2; D gene unclear. The CDR3 sequence is 16 residues long. Trimming shortened V by 4 bases and J by 8 bases, and 23 bases separated the two germline ends. Germline lookup yields CDR1 SGHAT and CDR2 FQNNGV. This CDR3 is CASSSGFGVPARGYTF. CDR3 DNA sequence: TGTGCCAGCAGCTCGGGTTTTGGGGTTCCCGCCCGAGGCTACACCTTC. Filled out from reference TRBV11-2 and TRBJ1-2, the complete variable domain reads EAGVAQSPRYKIIEKRQSVAFWCNPISGHATLYWYQQILGQGPKLLIQFQNNGVVDDSQLPKDRFSAERLKGVDSTLKIQPAKLEDSAVYLCASSSGFGVPARGYTFGSGTRLTVV.

This clonotype was recorded many times. V usage is TRBV12-3 or TRBV12-4 and J usage is TRBJ2-7; 12 nucleotides match TRBD2. The CDR3 spans 17 residues. V dropped 6 bases and J dropped 2; count of bases not matched to a gene: 11. The CDR3 protein is CASSRTTSGRAAYEQYF. CDR3 nucleotide sequence: TGTGCCAGCAGCCGGACGACTAGCGGGAGAGCGGCCTACGAGCAGTACTTC.

In this sample, this clonotype turned up many times. V usage is TRBV20-1 and J usage is TRBJ2-3, with TRBD2 matching over 7 bases. CDR1 and CDR2 from the germline V gene are DFQATT and SNEGSKA (reference sequence). The CDR3 sequence is 11 residues long. CDR3 DNA sequence: TGCAGCGCGGGGGACCCAGATACGCAGTATTTT. Translation: CSAGDPDTQYF.

This clonotype has a count of ten or more. This chain joins TRBV6-1 and TRBJ2-7; 15 bases agree with TRBD2. The germline V gene has CDR1 MNHNS and CDR2 SASEGT. The CDR3 consists of 15 residues. The V gene end was trimmed by 9 bases and the J gene end by 4 bases; junction bases not matched to a gene: 7. The CDR3 bases are TGTGCCAGTAGCCCGGGACTAGCGGGAGGATACGAGCAGTACTTC. Protein: CASSPGLAGGYEQYF.

Remarks on this clonotype: A much larger clone sits a single nucleotide away, making a read error possible. The chain carries TRBV24-1 and TRBJ2-1; no firm D call. The DNA matches TRBJ2-7 better at its end, which makes the J call doubtful. The CDR3 sequence is 14 residues long. Germline V CDR1 and CDR2: KGHDR, SFDVKD. CDR3 protein: CATSDRSDYNEQYF. CDR3 DNA sequence: TGTGCCACCAGTGACAGATCCGATTACAATGAGCAGTACTTC.

The rearrangement uses TRBV18 and TRBJ2-1; D gene unclear. The CDR3 covers 17 residues. From germline, CDR1 is KGHSH and CDR2 LQKENI. The V gene lost 0 bases and the J gene lost 2 bases, with 14 bases spanning the gap. This CDR3 is CASSPPSNLGAYNEQFF. CDR3 sequence (DNA): TGTGCCAGCTCACCACCTTCTAACCTCGGTGCCTACAATGAGCAGTTCTTC.

This clonotype was seen repeatedly, ten times or more. The CDR3: CASSSIKRTSGPYEQYF. The CDR3 DNA is TGTGCCAGCAGCTCTATTAAGAGGACTAGCGGGCCCTACGAGCAGTACTTC. This chain joins TRBV7-9 and TRBJ2-7, with 11 bases lining up with TRBD2. Germline CDR1 is SEHNR and CDR2 is FQNEAQ (reference sequence). V lost 4 bases, J lost 2 bases, and 10 bases stayed unmatched. The CDR3 has 17 amino acids.

A note on this clonotype: With a much larger clone just one base away, this may be a read error. The chain carries TRBV18 and TRBJ1-1, with D possibly matching TRBD1 (6 bases). The germline gives CDR1 KGHSH, CDR2 LQKENI. The CDR3 sequence is 15 residues long. The CDR3 coding sequence is TGTGCCAGCACCAGGACAGTCGAAATGAACACTGAAGCTCTCTTT. Its translation: CASTRTVEMNTEALF.

This clonotype was detected only a few times. The chain has TRBV3-1 and TRBJ1-1; unclear D gene. With 0 bases removed from V and 4 bases from J, the gap between germline ends came to 9 bases. The germline gives CDR1 LGHDT, CDR2 YNNKEL (reference sequence). CDR3 length equals 14 residues. The CDR3 protein is CASSQDFDTTEAFF. In nucleotides, the CDR3 is TGTGCCAGCAGCCAAGATTTTGACACCACTGAAGCTTTCTTT.

At least ten counts were recorded for this clonotype. The rearrangement links TRBV14 to TRBJ1-6; no clear D. Germline-derived CDR1 and CDR2 are SGHDN and FVKESK. CDR3 length: 12 residues. The V and J ends lost 1 base and 12 bases respectively, with 7 bases between them. CDR3 amino acids: CASSQVRKPLHF. The CDR3 bases are TGTGCCAGCAGCCAAGTGAGAAAACCCCTCCACTTT.

The sample holds many counts of this clonotype. The rearrangement uses TRBV12-3 or TRBV12-4 and TRBJ1-1; D is unclear. V shed 1 base and J shed 5 bases, with 11 bases lying between them. The CDR3 is 14 residues long. The CDR3 spells CASSLGKDSTEAFF. The CDR3 coding sequence is TGTGCCAGCAGTTTAGGGAAGGACTCGACTGAAGCTTTCTTT.

This clonotype has at least ten counts. The J gene is TRBJ1-2, the V gene TRBV6-1; weak D call: TRBD1 (5 bases). V dropped 6 bases and J dropped 6 bases, with 14 bases sitting between them. The CDR3 sequence is 13 residues long. Germline lookup yields CDR1 MNHNS and CDR2 SASEGT. CDR3: CASRLGLGDGYTF. The CDR3 region has the DNA TGTGCCAGCAGGCTCGGTTTGGGGGATGGCTACACCTTC.

This clonotype was counted ten times or more. J is TRBJ2-5 and V is TRBV7-3, with 7 nucleotides matching TRBD1. Per germline, CDR1 SGHTA and CDR2 FQGTGA. V gave up 5 bases and J gave up 5 bases; unmatched junction bases: 8. The length of the CDR3 is 14 residues. This CDR3 reads CASSPTGMGETQYF. The CDR3 DNA reads TGTGCCAGCAGCCCGACAGGGATGGGGGAGACCCAGTACTTC.

This clonotype was counted many times. V and J are TRBV20-1 and TRBJ1-2; D is perhaps TRBD1 (6 bases). Germline V lookup: CDR1 DFQATT, CDR2 SNEGSKA (reference sequence). The CDR3 runs 14 residues. The V end lost 6 bases, the J end lost 0 bases, and 14 bases lay between the germline ends. The CDR3 nucleotides are TGCAGTGCGAAAAGGACAGCCTCTAACTATGGCTACACCTTC. Protein: CSAKRTASNYGYTF.

This clonotype was found many times. The chain is built from TRBV7-4 and TRBJ1-1; D is ambiguous. CDR1 and CDR2 from the germline V gene are SGHVT and SQSDAQ. This CDR3 contains 14 residues. The V gene lost 1 base and the J gene lost 5 bases, with 11 bases spanning the gap. The CDR3 here is CASSLESVGTEAFF. The CDR3 DNA is TGTGCCAGCAGCTTAGAGTCAGTCGGGACTGAAGCTTTCTTT.

The table lists this clonotype with many counts. The chain joins TRBV24-1 to TRBJ1-5; D unclear. V shed 4 bases and J shed 0 bases, with 9 bases lying between them. The CDR3 consists of 15 residues. Germline V gene lookup returns CDR1 KGHDR and CDR2 SFDVKD. Here the CDR3 reads CATSEGGYSNQPQHF. CDR3 in DNA: TGTGCCACCAGTGAGGGCGGGTATAGCAATCAGCCCCAGCATTTT.

The gene calls are TRBV3-1 and TRBJ2-3; D ambiguous. V gave up 0 bases and J gave up 0 bases, with 10 bases separating them. Looked up from germline, CDR1 is LGHDT and CDR2 is YNNKEL (reference sequence). This CDR3 comprises 16 residues. The CDR3 loop reads CASSQDNPLSTDTQYF. The CDR3 DNA is TGTGCCAGCAGCCAAGATAACCCACTAAGCACAGATACGCAGTATTTT.

This clonotype was detected only a few times. V is TRBV7-9 and J is TRBJ1-1; possibly TRBD1 for D (5 bases). Between the trimmed V and J ends, which lost 5 bases and 4 bases, there was a span of 14 bases. The CDR3 is made up of 14 amino acids. From germline, CDR1 is SEHNR and CDR2 FQNEAQ (reference sequence). The CDR3 region has the DNA TGTGCCAGCAGCGAATCAGAGGGGTCCACTGAAGCTTTCTTT. This encodes CASSESEGSTEAFF.

V and J are TRBV27 and TRBJ1-2, with D perhaps matching TRBD1 (6 bases). CDR1 is MNHEY, CDR2 SMNVEV, per germline (reference sequence). V dropped 3 bases and J dropped 4 bases, with 9 bases sitting between them. The CDR3 is made up of 13 amino acids. CDR3 nucleotide sequence: TGTGCCAGCAGTTTGACAGGTCGCTATGGCTACACCTTC. Translating it yields CASSLTGRYGYTF.

This clonotype was seen many times. The chain recombines TRBV11-2 with TRBJ2-3, with 7 bases fitting TRBD1. Germline-derived CDR1 and CDR2 are SGHAT and FQNNGV. The V segment lost 0 bases and the J segment 3 bases; nucleotides outside the gene matches: 6. This CDR3 contains 16 residues. In nucleotides, the CDR3 is TGTGCCAGCAGCTTAGATACAGGGGTGAGGACAGATACGCAGTATTTT. It translates to CASSLDTGVRTDTQYF. The whole variable domain, filled in from reference TRBV11-2 and TRBJ2-3, reads EAGVAQSPRYKIIEKRQSVAFWCNPISGHATLYWYQQILGQGPKLLIQFQNNGVVDDSQLPKDRFSAERLKGVDSTLKIQPAKLEDSAVYLCASSLDTGVRTDTQYFGPGTRLTVL.